This entry lists 32 T cell receptor beta chains sequenced from one sample in a study of blood T cells in healthy people across ages. It was with a sample-barcoded 5' primer and a J-beta primer mix that a second PCR of roughly 6 to 11 cycles was run. MiXCR, run by TCRdb on the 5' RACE reads, gives a single entry per CDR3 protein. In the table there are nearly 800,000 distinct CDR3 sequences, 25% of which are singletons. This same sample was also part of a study on T cells of mothers and their children.

Sequencing input: blood. The receptors were gathered from a boy aged 5-17 years in good health.

The chain uses TRBV11-3 and TRBJ2-1; D remains unclear. This CDR3 has 15 residues. Germline-derived CDR1 and CDR2 are SGHNT and YENEEA. The V and J ends lost 5 bases and 0 bases respectively, with 11 bases between them. CDR3 DNA sequence: TGTGCCAGCAGCGCGCGCGTCTCCTCCTACAATGAGCAGTTCTTC. Its protein product is CASSARVSSYNEQFF.

The V gene is TRBV6-5, the J gene TRBJ2-5; no clear D. The CDR3 spans 15 residues. Germline V lookup: CDR1 MNHEY, CDR2 SVGAGI. Trimming took off 5 bases at V and 2 bases at J, with 15 bases between the two ends. CDR3 coding DNA: TGTGCCAGCAGTCGGACCCTAGGATGGCAAGAGACCCAGTACTTC. Its translation: CASSRTLGWQETQYF.

This clonotype was seen only a few times. V gene TRBV7-8 combines with J gene TRBJ2-5; D perhaps matches TRBD1 (5 bases). The length of the CDR3 is 15 residues. V was shortened by 6 bases and J by 1 base, with 15 bases between the two germline ends. CDR1 and CDR2 from the germline V gene are SGHVS and FQNEAQ. DNA for the CDR3: TGTGCCAGCAGAGTAGACAAGGGGCTCCAAGAGACCCAGTACTTC. Amino acid sequence: CASRVDKGLQETQYF.

This clonotype was detected a few times. The V call is TRBV5-1, the J call TRBJ2-7; 9 nucleotides agree with TRBD2. The CDR3 extends over 15 amino acids. The J segment lost 0 bases and the V segment lost 0 bases, leaving 1 base of the junction unmatched. Germline CDR1 is SGHRS and CDR2 is YFSETQ. The CDR3 bases are TGCGCCAGCAGCTTGGTTAGCGGGAGCTCCTACGAGCAGTACTTC. Its translation: CASSLVSGSSYEQYF.

The chain uses TRBV6-1 and TRBJ2-4; 10 bases align to TRBD2. The germline V gene has CDR1 MNHNS and CDR2 SASEGT. V shed 0 bases, J shed 4 bases, and the junction held 6 bases outside the gene matches. The CDR3 loop spans 17 amino acids. The CDR3 protein is CASSEAVPSGSKNIQYF. The DNA of the CDR3 is TGTGCCAGCAGTGAAGCTGTACCTAGCGGGAGTAAAAACATTCAGTACTTC.

V is TRBV28 and J is TRBJ2-1; perhaps TRBD2 as D (6 bases). V was cut by 8 bases and J by 4 bases, with 21 bases left in between. Germline-derived CDR1 and CDR2 are MDHEN and SYDVKM. This CDR3 comprises 16 residues. Here the CDR3 reads CASLGEAGRRYNEQFF. CDR3 nucleotide sequence: TGTGCCAGCCTTGGGGAGGCGGGCAGAAGATACAATGAGCAGTTCTTC.

This clonotype was detected a few times. The CDR3 loop is CASKNLPGLAGLDTQYF. CDR3 DNA: TGTGCCAGCAAAAATCTCCCGGGACTAGCGGGACTTGATACGCAGTATTTT. The chain carries TRBV27 and TRBJ2-3; 13 nucleotides align to TRBD2. CDR3 size: 17 residues. CDR1 is MNHEY, CDR2 SMNVEV, per germline (reference sequence). With 7 bases clipped from V and 6 bases from J, the junction kept 13 bases outside the gene matches.

The genes are TRBV12-3 or TRBV12-4 and TRBJ2-7; D is perhaps TRBD2 (5 bases). Trimming cost V 6 bases and J 0 bases, with 15 bases left between them. The CDR3 runs to 15 residues. The CDR3 DNA is TGTGCCAGCAGCCAAGGGAGTGCCAGCTCCTACGAGCAGTACTTC. Translation gives CASSQGSASSYEQYF.

This sequence joins TRBV7-3 and TRBJ1-1, with 10 positions matching TRBD1. The CDR3 covers 14 residues. Germline CDR1 reads SGHTA; CDR2 reads FQGTGA. V trimming: 5 bases; J trimming: 4 bases; junction bases outside the gene matches: 4. CDR3 sequence: CASSRGQGFTEAFF. The CDR3 DNA sequence: TGTGCCAGCAGCCGGGGACAGGGGTTCACTGAAGCTTTCTTT. Supplemented by reference TRBV7-3 and TRBJ1-1, the full variable domain reads GAGVSQTPSNKVTEKGKYVELRCDPISGHTALYWYRQSLGQGPEFLIYFQGTGAADDSGLPNDRFFAVRPEGSVSTLKIQRTERGDSAVYLCASSRGQGFTEAFFGQGTRLTVV.

The gene calls are TRBV6-1 and TRBJ1-5; 9 bases match TRBD1. After removal of 4 bases from V and 6 bases from J, the junction contained 7 bases not matched to a gene. The CDR3 is 15 amino acids. Germline values: CDR1 MNHNS, CDR2 SASEGT. Written as DNA, the CDR3 is TGTGCCAGCAGTGCGGGACAGGGACCTCGTCAGCCCCAGCATTTT. Protein: CASSAGQGPRQPQHF.

The chain is built from TRBV7-9 and TRBJ2-3, with TRBD2 matching over 8 bases. Germline V CDR1 and CDR2: SEHNR, FQNEAQ (reference sequence). V dropped 7 bases and J dropped 2; count of bases not matched to a gene: 8. This CDR3 has 15 amino acids. CDR3 loop: CASTQLADYTDTQYF. CDR3 nucleotides: TGTGCCAGCACGCAACTAGCGGATTACACAGATACGCAGTATTTT.

V usage is TRBV12-3 or TRBV12-4 and J usage is TRBJ2-5, with TRBD1 identical over 7 bases. The CDR3 runs to 13 residues. V dropped 7 bases and J dropped 3; count of bases not matched to a gene: 5. The CDR3 here is CASKATGEETQYF. DNA for the CDR3: TGTGCCAGCAAAGCCACAGGGGAAGAGACCCAGTACTTC.

This clonotype was counted only a few times. The chain uses TRBV20-1 and TRBJ2-4, with D perhaps being TRBD1 or TRBD2 (5 bases each). The CDR3 loop spans 14 amino acids. The V end lost 0 bases, the J end lost 6 bases, and 12 bases lay between the germline ends. Germline CDR1 DFQATT, CDR2 SNEGSKA (reference sequence). For the CDR3, the DNA is TGCAGTGCTAGAGATCTGGGGGTGGGAAACATTCAGTACTTC. Amino acids: CSARDLGVGNIQYF.

V is TRBV20-1 and J is TRBJ2-7; 9 positions match TRBD1. J gave up 2 bases and V 1 base, and 3 bases lay outside the gene matches. This CDR3 spans 14 amino acids. CDR1 is DFQATT, CDR2 SNEGSKA, per germline (reference sequence). The CDR3 DNA reads as TGCAGTGCTAGAGTCTGGGACAGGGCCTACGAGCAGTACTTC. Translating gives CSARVWDRAYEQYF.

The V call is TRBV6-5, the J call TRBJ2-2, with D maybe TRBD1 (6 bases). Germline CDR1 MNHEY, CDR2 SVGAGI. This CDR3 is built from 15 residues. The V end lost 1 base, the J end lost 3 bases, and 9 bases lay between the germline ends. In DNA form, the CDR3 reads TGTGCCAGCAGTTACTGGGGGCGGGACACCGGGGAGCTGTTTTTT. This sequence encodes CASSYWGRDTGELFF.

V is TRBV9 and J is TRBJ1-3; possibly TRBD1 for D (5 bases). This CDR3 is built from 14 residues. The V and J ends lost 3 bases and 1 base respectively, with 8 bases between them. Germline V gives CDR1 SGDLS, CDR2 YYNGEE. The CDR3 nucleotides read TGTGCCAGCAGCGGGAGGGGATCTGGAAACACCATATATTTT. This sequence encodes CASSGRGSGNTIYF.

This clonotype was seen a handful of times. J is TRBJ2-7 and V is TRBV11-2; 14 nucleotides agree with TRBD2. This CDR3 contains 20 residues. V was pared by 4 bases and J by 1 base, with 15 bases of the junction left unmatched. Germline CDR1 and CDR2: SGHAT and FQNNGV. CDR3 bases: TGTGCCAGCAGCTCTTTCGGCTCGGGACTAGCGGGAGTTCGGTCCTACGAGCAGTACTTC. This sequence encodes CASSSFGSGLAGVRSYEQYF. The complete variable domain, with remaining parts taken from reference TRBV11-2 and TRBJ2-7, reads EAGVAQSPRYKIIEKRQSVAFWCNPISGHATLYWYQQILGQGPKLLIQFQNNGVVDDSQLPKDRFSAERLKGVDSTLKIQPAKLEDSAVYLCASSSFGSGLAGVRSYEQYFGPGTRLTVT.

This clonotype was counted between two and nine times. V is TRBV28 and J is TRBJ2-4, with TRBD1 matching over 7 bases. The ends lost 4 bases at V and 4 bases at J; junction bases unmatched: 4. Germline V gene data show CDR1 as MDHEN and CDR2 as SYDVKM. The CDR3 covers 14 residues. Here the CDR3 DNA reads TGTGCCAGCAGTTCTGGGGGACAGAAAAACATTCAGTACTTC. It is translated as CASSSGGQKNIQYF.

Only a few counts were recorded for this clonotype. CDR3 loop: CASSHLQAHEETQYF. As DNA, the CDR3 is TGTGCCAGCAGTCATCTTCAGGCGCATGAGGAGACCCAGTACTTC. The gene calls are TRBV7-9 and TRBJ2-5; no firm D call. The V end was cut by 6 bases, the J end by 5 bases, with 19 bases between. The germline V gene has CDR1 SEHNR and CDR2 FQNEAQ (reference sequence). The CDR3 spans 15 residues.

This chain joins TRBV4-3 and TRBJ2-1; 9 positions agree with TRBD1. The J call may be wrong; the DNA end is better matched by TRBJ2-5. The CDR3 is made up of 16 amino acids. The germline V gene has CDR1 LGHNA and CDR2 YSLEER. The DNA of the CDR3 is TGCGCCAGCAGCCAAAAAGGGACAGGGCGACAAGAGACCCAGTACTTC. This translates into CASSQKGTGRQETQYF.

There are a few counts of this clonotype. The V gene is TRBV24-1, the J gene TRBJ2-7; 7 nucleotides line up with TRBD2. The CDR3 is made up of 15 amino acids. After removal of 4 bases from V and 3 bases from J, the junction contained 8 bases not matched to a gene. Germline lookup yields CDR1 KGHDR and CDR2 SFDVKD. The CDR3 region has the DNA TGTGCCACCAGTGAAAGCGGGACGGACTACTACGAGCAGTACTTC. Its protein product is CATSESGTDYYEQYF.

This clonotype showed up just once. The genes are TRBV6-2 or TRBV6-3 and TRBJ2-4; D call uncertain. In germline, CDR1 is MNHEY, CDR2 SVGEGT. The V end lost 4 bases, the J end lost 6 bases, and 10 bases lay between the germline ends. CDR3 length equals 13 residues. For the CDR3, the DNA is TGTGCCAGCAGTTTGGTTCCTGGAAACATTCAGTACTTC. It encodes CASSLVPGNIQYF.

This clonotype was seen more than once but under ten times. The rearrangement links TRBV29-1 to TRBJ1-1, with no clear D. This CDR3 is 12 amino acids long. Germline V gene data show CDR1 as SQVTM and CDR2 as ANQGSEA. Trimming stripped 5 bases from V and 7 bases from J, with 14 bases between. CDR3 residues: CSVIDGPHEAFF. CDR3 in DNA: TGCAGCGTTATCGACGGACCCCATGAAGCTTTCTTT.

A few counts support this clonotype. An end of the junction does not agree with germline; a read error may underlie this. The chain combines TRBV3-1 with TRBJ2-7, with 10 bases matching TRBD2. Germline lookup yields CDR1 LGHDT and CDR2 YNNKEL (reference sequence). The CDR3 runs 16 residues. The CDR3 bases are TGTGCCGGCAGCCATTCATTAGCGGGAGGCCTCTACGAGCAGTACTTC. Its translation: CAGSHSLAGGLYEQYF.

This clonotype was seen a few times. The chain couples TRBV6-6 to TRBJ1-2, with 8 positions matching TRBD1. The length of the CDR3 is 16 residues. J gave up 7 bases and V 2 bases, and 12 bases lay outside the gene matches. Germline V gives CDR1 MNHNY, CDR2 SVGAGI (reference sequence). The CDR3 nucleotides read TGTGCCAGCAGTTACACAGGACAGGGATCTCGGTTTGGCTACACCTTC. It encodes CASSYTGQGSRFGYTF.

This clonotype was observed a few times. The junction departs from the called germline gene at one end, perhaps through a read error. The CDR3 DNA sequence: TGTGCCAGCAGCTCAACCTCCGGGACAGGGAATGATGGAAGCACCATATATTTT. Amino acids: CASSSTSGTGNDGSTIYF. The gene calls are TRBV7-9 and TRBJ1-3, with TRBD1 identical over 9 bases. This CDR3 region has 18 residues. Germline V gene data show CDR1 as SEHNR and CDR2 as FQNEAQ (reference sequence).

The chain uses TRBV6-5 and TRBJ1-1; D ambiguous. This CDR3 spans 15 amino acids. The V gene's germline CDR1 is MNHEY and CDR2 SVGAGI. The ends were cut back, 5 bases at V and 1 base at J, with 14 bases in the middle. CDR3 DNA: TGTGCCAGCAGTGGATCTAAATTAGGGAACACTGAAGCTTTCTTT. Encoded protein: CASSGSKLGNTEAFF.

In its sample, this clonotype was seen a few times. The chain uses TRBV28 and TRBJ2-5; the D gene is possibly TRBD2 (6 bases). Germline loops: CDR1 MDHEN, CDR2 SYDVKM. This CDR3 comprises 14 residues. The germline V and J ends were trimmed by 6 bases and 4 bases, with 15 bases remaining between them. In nucleotides, the CDR3 is TGTGCCAGCAGCCCGACTAGTTTTGGAGAGACCCAGTACTTC. Residues: CASSPTSFGETQYF.

This rearrangement joins TRBV7-9 to TRBJ2-5, with no clear D. Near its end, the DNA agrees better with TRBJ2-7, so the J call may be wrong. CDR1 is SEHNR, CDR2 FQNEAQ, per germline (reference sequence). The CDR3 is made up of 15 amino acids. In DNA, the CDR3 is TGTGCCAGCAGCCTAGGAAAGGGTTCTATCAACGAGCAGTACTTC. It is translated as CASSLGKGSINEQYF.

This chain links TRBV9 with TRBJ2-1, with 14 bases lining up with TRBD2. CDR3 length: 17 amino acids. Germline V gene data show CDR1 as SGDLS and CDR2 as YYNGEE. Unmatched junction bases numbered 11, after V lost 4 bases and J lost 8 bases. For the CDR3, the DNA is TGTGCCAGCAGCTTAGGGACGACTAGCGGGGGGGCCTATGAGCAGTTCTTC. Amino acid sequence: CASSLGTTSGGAYEQFF.

The V gene is TRBV19, the J gene TRBJ1-5; D gene unclear. Germline CDR1 LNHDA, CDR2 SQIVND (reference sequence). The CDR3 is 15 residues long. V shed 1 base and J shed 0 bases, with 7 bases lying between them. In nucleotides, the CDR3 is TGTGCCAGTAGTATAGGTCTGATTAGCAATCAGCCCCAGCATTTT. It codes for CASSIGLISNQPQHF.

Regarding this clonotype: Likely a read error: the CDR3 ends without its conserved phenylalanine or tryptophan. The V and J genes are TRBV6-6 and TRBJ1-2; the match to TRBD1 covers 8 bases. V lost 2 bases, J lost 8 bases, and 4 bases stayed unmatched. This CDR3 is built from 13 residues. The germline gives CDR1 MNHNY, CDR2 SVGAGI (reference sequence). CDR3 sequence: CASSYTGGGGYTL. The CDR3 DNA reads as TGTGCCAGCAGTTACACAGGGGGAGGAGGCTACACCCTC.